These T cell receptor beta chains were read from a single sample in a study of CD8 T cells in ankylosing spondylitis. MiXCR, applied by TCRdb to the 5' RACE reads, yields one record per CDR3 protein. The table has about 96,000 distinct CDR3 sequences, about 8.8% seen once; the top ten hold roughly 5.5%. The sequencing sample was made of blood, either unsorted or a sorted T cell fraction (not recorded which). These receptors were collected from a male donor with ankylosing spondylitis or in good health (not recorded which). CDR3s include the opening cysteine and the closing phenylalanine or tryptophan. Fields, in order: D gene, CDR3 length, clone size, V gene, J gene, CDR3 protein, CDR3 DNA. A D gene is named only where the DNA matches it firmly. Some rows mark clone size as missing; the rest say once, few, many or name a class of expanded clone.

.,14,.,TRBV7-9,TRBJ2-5,CASSSRDLEETQYF,TGTGCCAGCAGCTCCCGGGACCTTGAAGAGACCCAGTACTTC
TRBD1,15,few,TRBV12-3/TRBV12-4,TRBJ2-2,CASSSLTGGTGELFF,TGTGCCAGCAGTTCCCTCACAGGGGGCACCGGGGAGCTGTTTTTT
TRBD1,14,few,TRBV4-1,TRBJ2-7,CASSHSGGIYEQYF,TGCGCCAGCAGCCACTCAGGGGGCATCTACGAGCAGTACTTC
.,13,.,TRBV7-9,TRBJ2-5,CASSPEVLETQYF,TGTGCCAGCAGCCCCGAGGTGTTAGAGACCCAGTACTTC
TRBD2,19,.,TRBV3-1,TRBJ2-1,CTSCGLAGGRIRTYNEQFF,TGTACCAGCTGTGGACTAGCGGGGGGGCGGATACGCACCTACAATGAGCAGTTCTTC
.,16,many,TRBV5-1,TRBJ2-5,CASSLVAGVQKETQYF,TGCGCCAGCAGCTTGGTTGCAGGGGTGCAAAAAGAGACCCAGTACTTC
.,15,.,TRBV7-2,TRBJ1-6,CASSLNAATNSPLHF,TGTGCCAGCAGCTTAAACGCGGCAACTAATTCACCCCTCCACTTT
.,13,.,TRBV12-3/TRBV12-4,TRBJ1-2,CASSKTDNYGYTF,TGTGCCAGCAGTAAGACGGATAACTATGGCTACACCTTC
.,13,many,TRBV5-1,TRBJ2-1,CASSRTANNEQFF,TGCGCCAGCAGCCGGACAGCAAACAATGAGCAGTTCTTC
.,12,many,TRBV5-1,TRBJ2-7,CASSLTRDEQYF,TGCGCCAGCAGCTTGACCAGGGACGAGCAGTACTTC
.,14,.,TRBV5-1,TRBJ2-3,CASSEGVGSDTQYF,TGCGCCAGCAGCGAGGGAGTGGGGAGCGATACGCAGTATTTT
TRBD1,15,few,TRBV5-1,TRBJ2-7,CASSARTGGTYEQYF,TGCGCCAGCAGCGCCAGGACAGGGGGAACCTACGAGCAGTACTTC
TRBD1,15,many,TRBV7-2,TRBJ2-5,CASSALGQAQETQYF,TGTGCCAGCAGCGCCCTGGGACAGGCCCAAGAGACCCAGTACTTC
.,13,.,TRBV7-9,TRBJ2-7,CASSLAQGTEQCF,TGTGCCAGCAGCTTGGCCCAGGGCACCGAGCAGTGCTTC
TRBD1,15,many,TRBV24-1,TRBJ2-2,CATTATGTNTGELFF,TGTGCCACCACTGCGACAGGGACGAACACCGGGGAGCTGTTTTTT
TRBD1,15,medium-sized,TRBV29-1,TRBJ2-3,CSVDWATGALDTQYF,TGCAGCGTTGATTGGGCGACAGGGGCACTTGATACGCAGTATTTT
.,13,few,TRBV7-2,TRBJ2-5,CASSRGSVETQYF,TGTGCCAGCAGCCGAGGCTCAGTGGAGACCCAGTACTTC
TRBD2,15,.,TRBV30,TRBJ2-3,CAWSSLAGPTDTQYF,TGTGCCTGGAGTTCCTTAGCGGGGCCCACAGATACGCAGTATTTT
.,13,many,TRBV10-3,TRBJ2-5,CAISLAGLETQYF,TGTGCCATCAGCTTGGCAGGGCTGGAGACCCAGTACTTC
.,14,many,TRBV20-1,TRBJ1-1,CSAPQRGVNTEAFF,TGCAGTGCACCACAGCGGGGGGTGAACACTGAAGCTTTCTTT
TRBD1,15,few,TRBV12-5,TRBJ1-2,CASGFSGGYADGYTF,TGTGCTAGTGGTTTTTCAGGGGGCTATGCGGATGGCTACACCTTC
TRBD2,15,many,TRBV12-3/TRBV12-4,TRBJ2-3,CASSVSAGGWDTQYF,TGTGCCAGCAGTGTTTCAGCGGGGGGCTGGGATACGCAGTATTTT
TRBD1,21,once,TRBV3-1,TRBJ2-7,CASSQDNHRDRGPFYSYEQYF,TGTGCCAGCAGCCAAGACAACCACCGGGACAGGGGGCCTTTTTACTCCTACGAGCAGTACTTC
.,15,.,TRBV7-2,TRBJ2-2,CASSLVPRGIGELFF,TGTGCCAGCAGCTTAGTTCCCAGGGGAATCGGGGAGCTGTTTTTT
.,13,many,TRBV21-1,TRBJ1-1,CASSKSRDTEAFF,TGTGCCAGCAGCAAATCGCGGGACACTGAAGCTTTCTTT
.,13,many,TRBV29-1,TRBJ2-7,CSVEQGGIYEQYF,TGCAGCGTTGAACAGGGGGGTATCTACGAGCAGTACTTC
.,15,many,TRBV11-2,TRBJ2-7,CASSFVGLHSYEQYF,TGTGCCAGCAGCTTTGTCGGGCTCCACTCCTACGAGCAGTACTTC
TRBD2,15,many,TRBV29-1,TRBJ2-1,CSAEKRGGSYNEQFF,TGCAGCGCTGAAAAGCGGGGGGGGTCCTACAATGAGCAGTTCTTC
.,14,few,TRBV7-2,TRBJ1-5,CASSARVSNQPQHF,TGTGCCAGCAGCGCCAGGGTTAGCAATCAGCCCCAGCATTTT
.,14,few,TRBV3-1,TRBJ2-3,CASSQTGPTDTQYF,TGTGCCAGCAGCCAAACAGGGCCGACAGATACGCAGTATTTT
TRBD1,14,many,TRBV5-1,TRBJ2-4,CASSPPTGGNIQYF,TGCGCCAGCAGCCCGCCAACAGGGGGAAACATTCAGTACTTC
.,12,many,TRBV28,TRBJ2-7,CASSSPVYEQYF,TGTGCCAGCAGTTCCCCCGTCTACGAGCAGTACTTC
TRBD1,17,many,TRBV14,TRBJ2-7,CASSQDLLRDRVFEQYF,TGTGCCAGCAGCCAAGACCTACTCCGGGACAGGGTTTTCGAGCAGTACTTC
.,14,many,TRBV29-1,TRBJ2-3,CSVRAAEREDTQYF,TGCAGCGTGAGGGCCGCCGAGCGTGAAGATACGCAGTATTTT
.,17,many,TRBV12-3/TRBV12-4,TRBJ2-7,CASSSPLAGPGGYEQYF,TGTGCCAGCAGTTCCCCCCTGGCGGGCCCCGGGGGATACGAGCAGTACTTC
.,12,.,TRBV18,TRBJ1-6,CASSPRNSPLHF,TGTGCCAGCTCACCAAGGAATTCACCCCTCCACTTT
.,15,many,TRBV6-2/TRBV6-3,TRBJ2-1,CASRTPGGQYNEQFF,TGTGCCAGCAGAACCCCGGGGGGCCAGTACAATGAGCAGTTCTTC
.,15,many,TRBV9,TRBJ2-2,CASRGGTTNTGELFF,TGTGCCAGCAGAGGGGGGACCACGAACACCGGGGAGCTGTTTTTT
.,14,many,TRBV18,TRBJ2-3,CASSPSGSTDTQYF,TGTGCCAGCTCACCATCAGGGAGCACAGATACGCAGTATTTT
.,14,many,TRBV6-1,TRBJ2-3,CASSPAASTDTQYF,TGTGCCAGCAGCCCCGCTGCTAGCACAGATACGCAGTATTTT
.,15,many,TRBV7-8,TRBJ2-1,CASTPTAGQNSEQFF,TGTGCCAGCACCCCGACAGCCGGACAAAACAGTGAGCAGTTCTTC
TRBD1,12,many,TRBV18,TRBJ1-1,CATRQGYTEAFF,TGTGCCACTCGACAGGGGTACACTGAAGCTTTCTTT
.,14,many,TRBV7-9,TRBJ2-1,CASSLKALYNEQFF,TGTGCCAGCAGCTTAAAAGCGCTGTACAATGAGCAGTTCTTC
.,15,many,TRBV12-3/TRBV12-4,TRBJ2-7,CASSLSPGGSYEQYF,TGTGCCAGCAGTTTGTCCCCAGGGGGGAGCTACGAGCAGTACTTC
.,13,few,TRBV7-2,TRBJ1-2,CASSLEPYGGYTF,TGTGCCAGCAGCTTAGAACCATACGGGGGCTACACCTTC
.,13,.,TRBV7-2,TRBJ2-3,CASSGRDRDTQYF,TGTGCCAGCAGCGGCCGGGACCGGGATACGCAGTATTTT
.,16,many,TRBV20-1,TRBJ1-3,CSARNLDRNSGNTIYF,TGCAGTGCTAGAAACTTAGACCGCAACTCTGGAAACACCATATATTTT
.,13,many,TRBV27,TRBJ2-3,CASRRPSTDTQYF,TGTGCCAGCAGGCGCCCTAGCACAGATACGCAGTATTTT
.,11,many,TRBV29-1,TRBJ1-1,CSVVKNTEAFF,TGCAGCGTTGTCAAGAACACTGAAGCTTTCTTT
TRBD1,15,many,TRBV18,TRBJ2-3,CASSPQGASGDTQYF,TGTGCCAGCTCACCACAGGGGGCAAGTGGAGATACGCAGTATTTT
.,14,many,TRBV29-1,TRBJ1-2,CSVEDRGRSYGYTF,TGCAGCGTTGAAGATCGGGGCAGGTCCTATGGCTACACCTTC
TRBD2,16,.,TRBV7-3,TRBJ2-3,CASSYSGTSGSYTQYF,TGTGCCAGCAGCTACTCCGGGACTAGCGGATCATATACGCAGTATTTT
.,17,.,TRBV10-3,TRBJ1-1,CAISGLRTERLNTEAFF,TGTGCCATCAGTGGATTAAGGACAGAAAGGCTGAACACTGAAGCTTTCTTT
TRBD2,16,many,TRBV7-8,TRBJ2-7,CASSLFLAGGLYEQYF,TGTGCCAGCAGCTTATTTTTAGCGGGGGGCTTGTACGAGCAGTACTTC